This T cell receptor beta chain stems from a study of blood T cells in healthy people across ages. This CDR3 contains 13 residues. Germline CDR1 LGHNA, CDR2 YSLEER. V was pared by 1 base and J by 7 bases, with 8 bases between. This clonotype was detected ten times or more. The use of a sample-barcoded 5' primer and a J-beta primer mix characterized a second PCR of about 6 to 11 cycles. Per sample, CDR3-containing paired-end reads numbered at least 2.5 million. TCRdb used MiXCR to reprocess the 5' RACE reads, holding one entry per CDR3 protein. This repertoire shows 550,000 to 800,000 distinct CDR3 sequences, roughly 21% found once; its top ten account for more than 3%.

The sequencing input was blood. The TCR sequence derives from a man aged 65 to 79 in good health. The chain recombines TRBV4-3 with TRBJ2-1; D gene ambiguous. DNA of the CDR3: TGCGCCAGCAGCCAAGTGGTGGGGAATGAGCAGTTCTTC. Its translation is CASSQVVGNEQFF.